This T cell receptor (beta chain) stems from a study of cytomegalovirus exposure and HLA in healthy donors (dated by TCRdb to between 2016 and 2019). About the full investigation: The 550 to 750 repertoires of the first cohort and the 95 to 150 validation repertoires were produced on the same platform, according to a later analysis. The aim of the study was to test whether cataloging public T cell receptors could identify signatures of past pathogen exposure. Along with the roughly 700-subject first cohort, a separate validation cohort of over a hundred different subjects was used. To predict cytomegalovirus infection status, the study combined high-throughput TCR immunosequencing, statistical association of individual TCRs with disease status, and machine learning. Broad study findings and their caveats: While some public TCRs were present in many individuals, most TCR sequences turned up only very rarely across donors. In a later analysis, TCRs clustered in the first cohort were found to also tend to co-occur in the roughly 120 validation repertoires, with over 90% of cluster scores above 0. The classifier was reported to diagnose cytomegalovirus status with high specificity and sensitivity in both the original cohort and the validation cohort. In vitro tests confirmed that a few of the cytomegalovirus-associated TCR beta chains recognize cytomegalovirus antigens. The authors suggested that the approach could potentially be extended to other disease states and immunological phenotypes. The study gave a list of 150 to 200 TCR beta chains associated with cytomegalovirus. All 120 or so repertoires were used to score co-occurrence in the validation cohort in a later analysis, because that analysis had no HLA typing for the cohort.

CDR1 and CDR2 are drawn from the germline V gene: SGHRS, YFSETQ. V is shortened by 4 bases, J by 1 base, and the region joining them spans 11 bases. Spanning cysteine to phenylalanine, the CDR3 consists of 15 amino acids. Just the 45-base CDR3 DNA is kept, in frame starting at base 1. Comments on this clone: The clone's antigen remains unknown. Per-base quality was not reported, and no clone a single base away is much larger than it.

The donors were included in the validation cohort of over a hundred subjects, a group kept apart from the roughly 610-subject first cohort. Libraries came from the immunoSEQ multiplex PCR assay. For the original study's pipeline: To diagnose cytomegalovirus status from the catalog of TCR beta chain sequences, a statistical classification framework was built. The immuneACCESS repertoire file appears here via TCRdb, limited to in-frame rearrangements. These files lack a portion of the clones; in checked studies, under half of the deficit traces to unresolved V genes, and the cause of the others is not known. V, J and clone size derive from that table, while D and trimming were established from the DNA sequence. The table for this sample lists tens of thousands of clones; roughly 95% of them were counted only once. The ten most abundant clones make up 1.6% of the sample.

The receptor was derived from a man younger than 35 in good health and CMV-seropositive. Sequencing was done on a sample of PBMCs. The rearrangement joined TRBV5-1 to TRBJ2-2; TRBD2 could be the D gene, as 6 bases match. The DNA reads TGCGCCAGCAGCAACGGGGACTGGAACACCGGGGAGCTGTTTTTT. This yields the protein CASSNGDWNTGELFF.